What follows are 8 T cell receptor beta chains derived from one specimen sequenced in a study of STAT5B mutations in CD4+ large granular lymphocyte leukemia. Method: immunoSEQ multiplex PCR; TCRdb's copy keeps in-frame clones and lacks some. The sample contains more than 25,000 clones, roughly 84% of which appear only once. The sample taken for sequencing was CD4+ T cells from blood buffy coats. The source is a human donor in good health.

The chain links TRBV7-2 to TRBJ1-1; 9 bases agree with TRBD1. There are 15 residues in the CDR3. Germline V gene data show CDR1 as SGHTA and CDR2 as FQGNSA. The junction had 2 bases not matched to a gene; V was cut back by 2 bases and J by 1 base. The DNA for the CDR3 is TGTGCCAGCAGCTTAACAGGGGGCGCGAACACTGAAGCTTTCTTT. This encodes CASSLTGGANTEAFF. Drawing the rest from reference TRBV7-2 and TRBJ1-1, the complete variable domain is GAGVSQSPSNKVTEKGKDVELRCDPISGHTALYWYRQSLGQGLEFLIYFQGNSAPDKSGLPSDRFSAERTGGSVSTLTIQRTQQEDSAVYLCASSLTGGANTEAFFGQGTRLTVV.

The rearrangement joins TRBV18 to TRBJ1-3; D not certain. Germline V gene sequence: CDR1 KGHSH, CDR2 LQKENI. CDR3 length: 15 amino acids. Trimming left V 6 bases short and J 4 bases short, with 16 bases between. The CDR3: CASSPPAGSGNTIYF. The CDR3 DNA reads as TGTGCCAGCTCTCCCCCCGCTGGGTCCGGAAACACCATATATTTT.

The V and J genes are TRBV18 and TRBJ2-5; D ambiguous. The germline CDR1 and CDR2 sequences are KGHSH and LQKENI. Trimming took off 2 bases at V and 2 bases at J, with 12 bases between the two ends. This CDR3 has 15 residues. The CDR3 reads CASSPRVSSQETQYF. The CDR3, as DNA: TGTGCCAGCTCACCAAGAGTTTCAAGTCAAGAGACCCAGTACTTC. Drawing the rest from reference TRBV18 and TRBJ2-5, the complete variable domain is NAGVMQNPRHLVRRRGQEARLRCSPMKGHSHVYWYRQLPEEGLKFMVYLQKENIIDESGMPKERFSAEFPKEGPSILRIQQVVRGDSAAYFCASSPRVSSQETQYFGPGTRLLVL.

V gene TRBV11-2 combines with J gene TRBJ2-3, with 9 positions matching TRBD2. Trimming removed 5 bases from V and 3 bases from J; junction bases left unmatched: 6. Germline values: CDR1 SGHAT, CDR2 FQNNGV. The CDR3 contains 15 residues. CDR3 residues: CASSRRGGNTDTQYF. The CDR3 coding sequence is TGTGCCAGCAGCCGGCGGGGGGGCAATACAGATACGCAGTATTTT.

V gene TRBV5-4 combines with J gene TRBJ2-5, with D maybe TRBD1 (7 bases). The CDR3 is 15 amino acids. The V gene lost 5 bases and the J gene lost 5 bases, with 19 bases spanning the gap. Germline CDR1 SGHNT, CDR2 YYREEE (reference sequence). The CDR3 loop reads CASRGGTDVDETQYF. CDR3 DNA: TGTGCCAGCAGAGGGGGGACAGACGTTGACGAGACCCAGTACTTC.

The rearrangement links TRBV25-1 to TRBJ2-3; a weak D match, TRBD1 (6 bases). CDR3 length: 12 amino acids. Looked up from germline, CDR1 is MGHDK and CDR2 is SYGVNS. Trimming took off 5 bases at V and 8 bases at J, with 11 bases between the two ends. CDR3 in DNA: TGTGCCAGCAGTTGGACAGAGGGTACGCAGTATTTT. Translation: CASSWTEGTQYF.

The chain joins TRBV7-2 to TRBJ2-3; 7 bases agree with TRBD2. The CDR3 loop spans 12 amino acids. V dropped 8 bases and J dropped 2; count of bases not matched to a gene: 1. Germline loops: CDR1 SGHTA, CDR2 FQGNSA. The CDR3 DNA reads TGTGCCAGCGGGGGGGACACAGATACGCAGTATTTT. As protein: CASGGDTDTQYF. Supplemented by reference TRBV7-2 and TRBJ2-3, the full variable domain reads GAGVSQSPSNKVTEKGKDVELRCDPISGHTALYWYRQSLGQGLEFLIYFQGNSAPDKSGLPSDRFSAERTGGSVSTLTIQRTQQEDSAVYLCASGGDTDTQYFGPGTRLTVL.

V gene TRBV29-1 combines with J gene TRBJ1-2; the match to TRBD1 covers 7 bases. J lost 4 bases, V lost 2 bases, and 1 base had no gene match. CDR1 is SQVTM, CDR2 ANQGSEA, per germline. CDR3 length: 12 residues. CDR3 nucleotide sequence: TGCAGCGTTGAAAGGGACAGCTATGGCTACACCTTC. It is translated as CSVERDSYGYTF.